Below, 21 T cell receptor beta chains from the same sample are listed, as sequenced in a study of T and B cells in COVID-19 patients. Multiplex PCR with BIOMED2 TRB-A/B primer pools amplified TRB rearrangements. One entry per CDR3 protein, called by TCRdb with MiXCR from the multiplex PCR reads. The sample shows about 860 distinct CDR3 sequences, roughly 22% of them seen only once. From blood, about 240-500 ng of genomic DNA served as TRB template. The sample taken for sequencing was blood. The receptors were gathered from a human donor with active COVID-19.

This clonotype is large. The chain combines TRBV19 with TRBJ2-1; the match to TRBD2 covers 7 bases. The V segment lost 5 bases and the J segment 10 bases; nucleotides outside the gene matches: 8. The germline gives CDR1 LNHDA, CDR2 SQIVND (reference sequence). The CDR3 extends over 13 amino acids. The CDR3 protein is CASSAGLEGEQFF. The CDR3, as DNA: TGTGCCAGTAGTGCCGGACTAGAGGGAGAGCAGTTCTTC. The variable domain in full, completed from reference TRBV19 and TRBJ2-1, reads DGGITQSPKYLFRKEGQNVTLSCEQNLNHDAMYWYRQDPGQGLRLIYYSQIVNDFQKGDIAEGYSVSREKKESFPLTVTSAQKNPTAFYLCASSAGLEGEQFFGPGTRLTVL.

This clonotype is classed as medium-sized. The genes are TRBV15 and TRBJ2-7; tentative D call: TRBD1 (6 bases). V lost 6 bases and J 0 bases, leaving 18 bases between the germline ends. Germline V gene data show CDR1 as LNHNV and CDR2 as YYDKDF (reference sequence). The CDR3 spans 16 residues. The CDR3 loop is CATRDPGDGSSYEQYF. The DNA for the CDR3 is TGTGCCACCAGAGACCCAGGGGATGGGAGCTCCTACGAGCAGTACTTC.

The genes are TRBV2 and TRBJ1-2; the D is unclear. The CDR3 runs 14 residues. CDR1 is SNHLY and CDR2 is FYNNEI in the germline V gene. The germline V and J ends were trimmed by 0 bases and 4 bases, with 9 bases remaining between them. The CDR3 nucleotides read TGTGCCAGCAGTGAAGCGCCCAAGGCCTATGGCTACACCTTC. Translating gives CASSEAPKAYGYTF.

The table lists this clonotype with many counts. The chain joins TRBV7-2 to TRBJ1-3; TRBD1 agrees at 8 bases. Trimming cost V 5 bases and J 3 bases; bases outside gene matches: 9. CDR3 size: 16 residues. Germline V gives CDR1 SGHTA, CDR2 FQGNSA. CDR3 sequence (DNA): TGTGCCAGCAGCCAGAGACAGGGGCTAAGTGGAAACACCATATATTTT. It is translated as CASSQRQGLSGNTIYF.

There are a few counts of this clonotype. V is TRBV20-1 and J is TRBJ1-1, with 8 bases fitting TRBD1. This CDR3 is built from 15 residues. The J segment lost 0 bases and the V segment lost 6 bases, leaving 9 bases of the junction unmatched. From germline, CDR1 is DFQATT and CDR2 SNEGSKA (reference sequence). In DNA, the CDR3 is TGCAGTGCGTACAACAGGGGGAGTTTGAACACTGAAGCTTTCTTT. This codes for CSAYNRGSLNTEAFF.

This clonotype was counted a few times. J is TRBJ1-1 and V is TRBV7-3; D is unresolved. V was trimmed by 0 bases and J by 1 base, leaving 12 bases between them. This CDR3 comprises 16 residues. The germline gives CDR1 SGHTA, CDR2 FQGTGA. The CDR3 nucleotides are TGTGCCAGCAGCTTAACTAATGGTTTTGAGAACACTGAAGCTTTCTTT. Its protein is CASSLTNGFENTEAFF.

This clonotype was detected once. The chain has TRBV19 and TRBJ2-3, with 9 bases fitting TRBD1. Germline CDR1 and CDR2: LNHDA and SQIVND (reference sequence). This CDR3 has 17 amino acids. V gave up 6 bases and J gave up 1 base; unmatched junction bases: 11. In DNA form, the CDR3 reads TGTGCCAGTAGCATGAGCCTGGGACAGGGCGGCACAGATACGCAGTATTTT. Translated, it gives CASSMSLGQGGTDTQYF.

This clonotype showed up many times. The V and J genes are TRBV7-9 and TRBJ2-7; D remains unclear. This CDR3 comprises 15 residues. Germline assignment: CDR1 SEHNR and CDR2 FQNEAQ (reference sequence). V lost 5 bases and J 1 base, leaving 15 bases between the germline ends. The CDR3 DNA follows: TGTGCCAGCAGCCCTAGGGAATCTGAGTCCTACGAGCAGTACTTC. It codes for CASSPRESESYEQYF.

This chain connects TRBV19 to TRBJ2-2; no clear D. CDR1 and CDR2 (germline): LNHDA, SQIVND (reference sequence). Trimming pared 7 bases from V and 7 bases from J, leaving 13 bases between. The CDR3 loop spans 13 amino acids. CDR3 sequence (DNA): TGTGCCAGTATGATCTCGCAAATCGGGGAGCTGTTTTTT. It specifies CASMISQIGELFF.

By sample share, this clonotype is medium-sized. This chain links TRBV6-2 or TRBV6-3 with TRBJ1-2, with D maybe TRBD1 (6 bases). Trimming took off 6 bases at V and 7 bases at J, with 12 bases between the two ends. Germline V gives CDR1 MNHEY, CDR2 SVGEGT. This CDR3 has 12 amino acids. In nucleotides, the CDR3 is TGTGCCAGCAGCGGACAGATCGGTGGCTACACCTTC. It translates to CASSGQIGGYTF.

This clonotype rates as medium-sized. The CDR3 nucleotides are TGTGCCACCAGCAATGGGGGGAATCAGCCCCAGCATTTT. Protein product: CATSNGGNQPQHF. The chain carries TRBV15 and TRBJ1-5; a possible D gene is TRBD1 (5 bases). Trimming stripped 4 bases from V and 4 bases from J, with 8 bases between. This CDR3 comprises 13 residues. CDR1 and CDR2 (germline): LNHNV, YYDKDF (reference sequence).

This clonotype is deemed medium-sized. The chain uses TRBV7-9 and TRBJ2-3; TRBD2 matches 7 bases. The CDR3 is 17 amino acids. V shed 5 bases, J shed 0 bases, and the junction held 11 bases outside the gene matches. Germline V gene sequence: CDR1 SEHNR, CDR2 FQNEAQ (reference sequence). The CDR3 spells CASSPARLAGSTDTQYF. The CDR3, as DNA: TGTGCCAGCAGCCCAGCCCGGTTAGCGGGTAGCACAGATACGCAGTATTTT. The whole variable domain, filled in from reference TRBV7-9 and TRBJ2-3, reads DTGVSQNPRHKITKRGQNVTFRCDPISEHNRLYWYRQTLGQGPEFLTYFQNEAQLEKSRLLSDRFSAERPKGSFSTLEIQRTEQGDSAMYLCASSPARLAGSTDTQYFGPGTRLTVL.

Relative to its sample, this clonotype is medium-sized. The rearrangement uses TRBV30 and TRBJ2-1; 7 bases line up with TRBD2. The V and J ends lost 2 bases and 7 bases, in that order; junction bases with no gene match: 11. CDR3 length: 15 amino acids. Germline CDR1 GTSNPN, CDR2 SVGIG (reference sequence). The CDR3 loop reads CAWSLVWQGGNEQFF. CDR3 DNA: TGTGCCTGGAGTCTTGTTTGGCAGGGAGGGAATGAGCAGTTCTTC.

The chain is built from TRBV19 and TRBJ2-3; possibly TRBD2 for D (6 bases). The CDR3 has 16 residues. V shed 0 bases and J shed 12 bases, with 22 bases lying between them. Germline V gives CDR1 LNHDA, CDR2 SQIVND (reference sequence). Here the CDR3 reads CASSIEGLLSKDTQYF. The CDR3 DNA is TGTGCCAGTAGTATAGAGGGACTGCTTAGCAAAGACACTCAGTATTTT.

This chain connects TRBV4-2 to TRBJ1-2, with a tentative D call TRBD1 (6 bases). Trimming removed 4 bases at V and 5 bases at J, with 17 bases between. The CDR3 contains 15 residues. CDR1 and CDR2 (germline): LGHNA, YNFKEQ. The CDR3 reads CASSPGPGEVYGYTF. Here the CDR3 DNA reads TGTGCCAGCAGCCCAGGGCCAGGGGAGGTATATGGCTACACCTTC.

The chain couples TRBV27 to TRBJ2-2; 10 bases align to TRBD1. From germline, CDR1 is MNHEY and CDR2 SMNVEV (reference sequence). With 6 bases clipped from V and 5 bases from J, the junction kept 6 bases outside the gene matches. The CDR3 has 15 amino acids. The CDR3 nucleotides are TGTGCCAGCAGGCCGGGACAGGGGAGGACCGGGGAGCTGTTTTTT. This translates into CASRPGQGRTGELFF.

Remarks on this clonotype: At one end, the junction sequence differs from germline, possibly due to a read error. This rearrangement joins TRBV6-6 to TRBJ2-1; 7 bases fit TRBD2. The CDR3 consists of 15 residues. Germline V gene data show CDR1 as MNHNY and CDR2 as SVGAGI (reference sequence). CDR3 in amino acids: CASRSVGGEAGEKCF. CDR3 bases: TGTGCCAGCAGGTCAGTTGGGGGAGAGGCGGGGGAGAAGTGCTTC.

This clonotype counts as large. V gene TRBV19 combines with J gene TRBJ2-7; possibly TRBD1 for D (5 bases). Germline V gene sequence: CDR1 LNHDA, CDR2 SQIVND (reference sequence). There are 12 residues in the CDR3. V shed 5 bases and J shed 6 bases, with 11 bases lying between them. As DNA, the CDR3 is TGTGCCAGTAGTCAAACAGGAGCCGAGCAGTACTTC. Translation gives CASSQTGAEQYF.

In its sample, this clonotype is medium-sized. The chain's CDR3 is CASKTVVSEKLFF. CDR3 nucleotide sequence: TGTGCCAGTAAGACAGTAGTTTCCGAAAAACTGTTTTTT. J is TRBJ1-4 and V is TRBV19; TRBD1 is a possible D gene (5 bases). The germline V gene has CDR1 LNHDA and CDR2 SQIVND (reference sequence). The length of the CDR3 is 13 residues. Between the trimmed V and J ends, which lost 7 bases and 8 bases, there was a span of 14 bases.

There are many counts of this clonotype. The chain couples TRBV4-3 to TRBJ1-3; D may be TRBD1 (5 bases). The CDR3 runs to 16 residues. Trimming took 1 base from V and 3 from J, leaving 13 bases between them. Germline-derived CDR1 and CDR2 are LGHNA and YSLEER. This CDR3 is CASSQGPSGLGNTIYF. In DNA form, the CDR3 reads TGCGCCAGCAGCCAAGGACCCTCAGGGCTTGGAAACACCATATATTTT.

The gene calls are TRBV9 and TRBJ2-7; unclear D gene. The CDR3 totals 13 residues. V was pared by 2 bases and J by 6 bases, with 12 bases between. Germline lookup yields CDR1 SGDLS and CDR2 YYNGEE. Here the CDR3 DNA reads TGTGCCAGCAGCGTCCGGGCGATGGGCGAGCAGTACTTC. It encodes CASSVRAMGEQYF. Supplemented by reference TRBV9 and TRBJ2-7, the full variable domain reads DSGVTQTPKHLITATGQRVTLRCSPRSGDLSVYWYQQSLDQGLQFLIQYYNGEERAKGNILERFSAQQFPDLHSELNLSSLELGDSALYFCASSVRAMGEQYFGPGTRLTVT.